The sequence of this T cell receptor beta chain was determined in a study of shared clonotypes between healthy human individuals. Produced via immunoSEQ multiplex PCR; TCRdb's table is partial and in-frame only. The sample holds about 1.5 million clones, 95% to 99% seen once. Germline V gives CDR1 SNHLY, CDR2 FYNNEI. V shed 6 bases, J shed 11 bases, and the junction held 7 bases outside the gene matches. This CDR3 has 13 amino acids. The sequencing sample was made of naive CD4+ T cells sorted from blood. Noted subset: CD45RA+ positively selected. The sequence came from a man aged 25 to 40 in good health. The J gene is TRBJ1-5, the V gene TRBV2; TRBD1 matches 10 bases. The CDR3 coding sequence is TGTGCCAGCAGGCCGGGACAGGGGATATCCCAGCATTTT. Protein sequence: CASRPGQGISQHF.